What follows are 5 T cell receptor beta chains derived from one specimen sequenced in a study of cytomegalovirus exposure and HLA in healthy donors. With 60 Vbeta and 13 Jbeta primers, the PCR was carried out. Profiling relied on immunoSEQ multiplex PCR, and the TCRdb table lists in-frame clones only, not all of them. This table holds 50,000 to 60,000 clones. The sequencing sample was made of PBMCs. Receptor source: a woman in her fifties or sixties in good health and CMV-seropositive.

The chain couples TRBV5-4 to TRBJ2-5; unclear D gene. The J call may be incorrect, as the DNA end agrees better with TRBJ2-7. The CDR3 totals 13 residues. In germline, CDR1 is SGHNT, CDR2 YYREEE (reference sequence). CDR3 DNA sequence: TGTGCCAGCAGTTCCACGCCGGGTTACGAGCAGTACTTC. The encoded protein is CASSSTPGYEQYF.

The chain carries TRBV6-4 and TRBJ2-3; no clear D gene. This CDR3 has 16 residues. V was trimmed by 0 bases and J by 0 bases, leaving 10 bases between them. CDR1 and CDR2 (germline): MRHNA, SNTAGT. The CDR3 spells CASSDSGRPSTDTQYF. The CDR3 nucleotides are TGTGCCAGCAGTGACTCTGGCAGGCCTAGCACAGATACGCAGTATTTT.

The chain recombines TRBV5-1 with TRBJ2-7; 7 bases match TRBD1. The CDR3 sequence is 15 residues long. Germline CDR1 SGHRS, CDR2 YFSETQ. V was clipped by 4 bases and J by 3 bases; unmatched bases: 10. Here the CDR3 reads CASSATGTEDYEQYF. CDR3 nucleotides: TGCGCCAGCAGCGCCACCGGGACAGAAGACTACGAGCAGTACTTC.

This rearrangement joins TRBV6-6 to TRBJ2-5, with unresolved D. V was pared by 2 bases and J by 3 bases, with 7 bases between. The CDR3 spans 13 residues. Germline V gene sequence: CDR1 MNHNY, CDR2 SVGAGI (reference sequence). The CDR3 protein is CASSYPSEETQYF. CDR3 coding DNA: TGTGCCAGCAGTTACCCCTCTGAAGAGACCCAGTACTTC.

The chain couples TRBV6-5 to TRBJ1-4; unclear D gene. This CDR3 contains 15 residues. Germline assignment: CDR1 MNHEY and CDR2 SVGAGI. V lost 6 bases and J lost 2, with 13 bases in between. The CDR3 loop is CASRGVQATNEKLFF. CDR3 DNA sequence: TGTGCCAGCAGGGGAGTCCAGGCGACTAATGAAAAACTGTTTTTT.